This T cell receptor (beta chain) emerged from a study of CD8+CD57+ T cells in acquired aplastic anemia. Study summary: Sorted cells (CD4+ and CD8+) yielded DNA amounts that averaged approximately 3.1 ug.

General observations from the study: Common to patients and controls were twenty-nine CD8+ CDR3 sequences.

To note about this clonotype: The antigen is undetermined. This may be a read error, as it is one base from a much larger clone.

The TCR beta profiling, which covered VDJ combination and CDR3 sequence, was carried out using genomic DNA as the template. TCRdb called the reads again in MiXCR, with one record for every CDR3 protein. The sample holds some 190,000 distinct CDR3 sequences, 40% to 50% seen once. The CDR3 contains 14 residues. The germline V gene has CDR1 SGHRS and CDR2 YFSETQ. V was clipped by 4 bases and J by 7 bases, with 15 bases between them. The V gene is TRBV5-1, the J gene TRBJ1-3, with D possibly being TRBD1 (6 bases). Specimen: sorted CD4+, CD8+, or CD8+CD57+ T cells (not recorded which) from PBMCs. This sequence was found in a human donor in good health. CDR3 bases: TGCGCCAGCAGCCCCATTGCAGGGGCTAACACCATATATTTT. It codes for CASSPIAGANTIYF.